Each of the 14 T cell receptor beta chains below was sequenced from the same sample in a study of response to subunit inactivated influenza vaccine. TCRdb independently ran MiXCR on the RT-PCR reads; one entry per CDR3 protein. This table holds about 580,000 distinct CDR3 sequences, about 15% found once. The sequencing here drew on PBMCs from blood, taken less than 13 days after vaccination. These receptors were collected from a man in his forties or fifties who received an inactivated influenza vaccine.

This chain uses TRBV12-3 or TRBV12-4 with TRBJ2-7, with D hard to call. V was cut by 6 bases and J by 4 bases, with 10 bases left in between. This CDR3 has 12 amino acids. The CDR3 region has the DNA TGTGCCAGCAGCCCGACACTTTACGAGCAGTACTTC. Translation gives CASSPTLYEQYF.

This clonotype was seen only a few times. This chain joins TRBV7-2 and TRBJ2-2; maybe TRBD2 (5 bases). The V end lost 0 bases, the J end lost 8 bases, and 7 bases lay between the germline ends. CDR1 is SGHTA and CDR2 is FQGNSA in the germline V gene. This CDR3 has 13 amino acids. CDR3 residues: CASSLAGDGELFF. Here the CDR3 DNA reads TGTGCCAGCAGCTTAGCCGGGGATGGGGAGCTGTTTTTT.

As DNA, the CDR3 is TGTGCCAGCAGGCCGTCCGTGGGGACAGGGGGCTACGAGCAGTACTTC. Its protein is CASRPSVGTGGYEQYF. J is TRBJ2-7 and V is TRBV6-1, with 11 bases fitting TRBD1. This CDR3 region has 16 residues. The germline gives CDR1 MNHNS, CDR2 SASEGT. V lost 6 bases and J lost 3; bases outside the gene matches: 10.

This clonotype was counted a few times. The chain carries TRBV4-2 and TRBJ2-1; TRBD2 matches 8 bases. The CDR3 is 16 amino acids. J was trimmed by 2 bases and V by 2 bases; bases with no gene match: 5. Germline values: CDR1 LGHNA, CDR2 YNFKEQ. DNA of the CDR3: TGTGCCAGCAGCCAATCTGGGCGGGGGGCCTACAATGAGCAGTTCTTC. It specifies CASSQSGRGAYNEQFF.

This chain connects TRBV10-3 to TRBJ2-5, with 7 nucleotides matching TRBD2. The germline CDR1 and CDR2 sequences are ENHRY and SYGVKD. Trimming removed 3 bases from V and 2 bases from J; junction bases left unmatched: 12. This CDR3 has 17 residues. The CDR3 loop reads CAISEGLAARLQETQYF. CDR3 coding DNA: TGTGCCATCAGTGAAGGCCTAGCGGCCCGACTTCAAGAGACCCAGTACTTC.

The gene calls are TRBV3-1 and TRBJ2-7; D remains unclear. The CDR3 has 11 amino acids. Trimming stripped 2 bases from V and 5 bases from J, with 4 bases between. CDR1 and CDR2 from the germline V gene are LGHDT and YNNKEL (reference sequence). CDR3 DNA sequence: TGTGCCAGCAGCCAAATCCACGAGCAGTACTTC. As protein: CASSQIHEQYF.

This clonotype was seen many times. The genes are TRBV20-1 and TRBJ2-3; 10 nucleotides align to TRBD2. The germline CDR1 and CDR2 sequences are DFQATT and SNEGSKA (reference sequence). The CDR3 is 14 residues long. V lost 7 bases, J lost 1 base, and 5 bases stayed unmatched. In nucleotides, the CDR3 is TGCAGTGTTAAGCGGGGGGGGGGCACAGATACGCAGTATTTT. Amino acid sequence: CSVKRGGGTDTQYF.

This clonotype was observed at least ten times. This CDR3 is CASSYDMSNEAFF. CDR3 nucleotides: TGTGCCAGCAGTTATGACATGAGCAATGAAGCTTTCTTT. The rearrangement links TRBV2 to TRBJ1-1; D unclear. Trimming took off 5 bases at V and 7 bases at J, with 14 bases between the two ends. CDR1 is SNHLY and CDR2 is FYNNEI in the germline V gene. The CDR3 sequence is 13 residues long.

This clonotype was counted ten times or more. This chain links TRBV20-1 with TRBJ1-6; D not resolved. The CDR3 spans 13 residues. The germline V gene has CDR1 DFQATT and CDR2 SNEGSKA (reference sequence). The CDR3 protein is CGYQRSYNSPLHF. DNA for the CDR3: TGCGGGTATCAGCGCTCCTATAATTCACCCCTCCACTTT.

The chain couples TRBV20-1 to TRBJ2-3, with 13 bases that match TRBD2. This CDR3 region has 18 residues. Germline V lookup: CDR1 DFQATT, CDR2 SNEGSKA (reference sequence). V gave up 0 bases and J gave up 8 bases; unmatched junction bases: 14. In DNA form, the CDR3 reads TGCAGTGCTAGAGATGGTGGGACTAGCGGGGTTAGATTATCTACGCAGTATTTT. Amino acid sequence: CSARDGGTSGVRLSTQYF.

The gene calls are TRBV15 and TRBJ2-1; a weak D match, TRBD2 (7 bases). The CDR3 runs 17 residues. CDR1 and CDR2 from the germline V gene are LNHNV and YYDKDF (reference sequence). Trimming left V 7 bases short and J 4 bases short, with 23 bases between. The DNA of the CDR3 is TGTGCCACCAACCCCAGGGGACCTAGCGGAGTATACAATGAGCAGTTCTTC. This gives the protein CATNPRGPSGVYNEQFF. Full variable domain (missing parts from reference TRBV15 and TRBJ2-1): DAMVIQNPRYQVTQFGKPVTLSCSQTLNHNVMYWYQQKSSQAPKLLFHYYDKDFNNEADTPDNFQSRRPNTSFCFLDIRSPGLGDTAMYLCATNPRGPSGVYNEQFFGPGTRLTVL.

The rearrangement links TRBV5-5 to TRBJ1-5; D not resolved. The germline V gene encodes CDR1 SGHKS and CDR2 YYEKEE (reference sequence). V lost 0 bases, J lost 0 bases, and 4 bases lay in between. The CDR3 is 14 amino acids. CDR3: CASSLESSNQPQHF. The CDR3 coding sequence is TGTGCCAGCAGCTTGGAATCTAGCAATCAGCCCCAGCATTTT.

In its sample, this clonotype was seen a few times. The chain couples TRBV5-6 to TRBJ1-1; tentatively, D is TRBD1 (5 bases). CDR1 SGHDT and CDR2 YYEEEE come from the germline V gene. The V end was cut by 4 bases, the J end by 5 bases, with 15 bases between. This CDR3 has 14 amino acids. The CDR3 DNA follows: TGTGCCAGCAGCGGGGGACTGGGGTTGACTGAAGCTTTCTTT. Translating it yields CASSGGLGLTEAFF.

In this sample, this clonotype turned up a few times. CDR3 residues: CASSERAGSSYEQYF. The CDR3 nucleotides read TGTGCCAGCAGCGAGAGGGCAGGGAGCTCCTACGAGCAGTACTTC. This chain connects TRBV7-2 to TRBJ2-7; D may correspond to TRBD1 or TRBD2 (5 bases each). The V gene's germline CDR1 is SGHTA and CDR2 FQGNSA. CDR3 size: 15 residues. The V gene lost 5 bases and the J gene lost 0 bases, with 14 bases spanning the gap.